Presented here are 7 T cell receptor beta chains from one specimen sequenced in a study of human T cells and chemical hapten exposure. TCRdb re-derived calls from the RACE reads in MiXCR, one entry per CDR3 protein. Of more than 35,000 distinct CDR3 sequences detected, 6% to 7% appear once; the ten largest clones hold around 10%. Documented time point: patch test 1, 2 weeks after DPC sensitization. The sample's treatment: therapeutic diphenylcyclopropenone sensitization with weekly scalp DPC. Total RNA came from unfractionated whole blood. The sample consisted of whole blood, taken in connection with sensitization to the hapten diphenylcyclopropenone (DPC). The receptors were sampled from a woman in her twenties or thirties with alopecia areata. Some clones in this sample may be carry-over from other donors' samples.

Only a few counts were recorded for this clonotype. J is TRBJ2-1 and V is TRBV7-2; 7 bases line up with TRBD2. The CDR3 runs 15 residues. The germline CDR1 and CDR2 sequences are SGHTA and FQGNSA. Losses at the gene ends were 5 bases for V and 6 bases for J; bases not matched to a gene: 10. The CDR3 DNA sequence: TGTGCCAGCAGCAGGGACTATAGTTTTTCCAATGAGCAGTTCTTC. It is translated as CASSRDYSFSNEQFF.

This clonotype has ten or more counts. V gene TRBV7-9 combines with J gene TRBJ1-3, with D uncertain. Trimming pared 1 base from V and 1 base from J, leaving 8 bases between. There are 15 residues in the CDR3. Germline CDR1 SEHNR, CDR2 FQNEAQ (reference sequence). Here the CDR3 reads CASSLGWHSGNTIYF. The CDR3 DNA is TGTGCCAGCAGCTTAGGGTGGCATTCTGGAAACACCATATATTTT.

V usage is TRBV28 and J usage is TRBJ1-2; D perhaps matches TRBD1 (5 bases). Germline CDR1 reads MDHEN; CDR2 reads SYDVKM. The CDR3 is made up of 12 amino acids. Trimming left V 2 bases short and J 8 bases short, with 9 bases between. The CDR3 reads CASSLEAGGYTF. In DNA, the CDR3 is TGTGCCAGCAGTTTAGAAGCAGGGGGCTACACCTTC.

This clonotype was recorded at least ten times. The V and J genes are TRBV12-3 or TRBV12-4 and TRBJ2-7; TRBD1 might be the D (6 bases). V was pared by 1 base and J by 9 bases, with 22 bases between. The CDR3 extends over 16 amino acids. The CDR3 reads CASSLGGQISGYGQYF. The CDR3 DNA reads as TGTGCCAGCAGTTTAGGGGGGCAGATTTCTGGATATGGGCAGTACTTC.

The genes are TRBV12-3 or TRBV12-4 and TRBJ1-1, with 11 bases aligning to TRBD1. This CDR3 is built from 14 residues. V gave up 3 bases and J gave up 11 bases; unmatched junction bases: 8. In DNA form, the CDR3 reads TGTGCCAGCAGTTTGGACAGGGGGCCTTTACGGGCTTTCTTT. Amino acids: CASSLDRGPLRAFF.

This clonotype was recorded at least ten times. The rearrangement uses TRBV20-1 and TRBJ1-2; D is ambiguous. Germline CDR1 reads DFQATT; CDR2 reads SNEGSKA (reference sequence). The V end lost 2 bases, the J end lost 0 bases, and 4 bases lay between the germline ends. This CDR3 comprises 12 residues. The CDR3 here is CSARSPNYGYTF. The CDR3 DNA sequence: TGCAGTGCTAGATCCCCTAACTATGGCTACACCTTC.

In its sample, this clonotype was seen a few times. J is TRBJ2-1 and V is TRBV7-3; the D gene is possibly TRBD1 (6 bases). This CDR3 is 15 amino acids long. The germline CDR1 and CDR2 sequences are SGHTA and FQGTGA. The V end lost 4 bases, the J end lost 0 bases, and 10 bases lay between the germline ends. The CDR3 coding sequence is TGTGCCAGCAGCTCAGACAGGAGCTCCTACAATGAGCAGTTCTTC. This sequence encodes CASSSDRSSYNEQFF.